These 23 T cell receptor beta chains were all obtained from the same sample, sequenced in a study of T cells in pancreatic ductal adenocarcinoma. Data came from immunoSEQ multiplex PCR; TCRdb stores just in-frame clones and leaves some out. The sample has more than 85,000 clones; roughly 95% are singletons. No neoadjuvant therapy was given to the selected pancreatic ductal adenocarcinoma patients before their surgery. Sample: PBMCs. The receptors come from a human donor with pancreatic ductal adenocarcinoma.

Turning to this clone: One end of the junction does not line up with germline, which may come from a read error. V usage is TRBV7-2 and J usage is TRBJ2-1, with 12 bases matching TRBD2. The CDR3 extends over 14 amino acids. Per germline, CDR1 SGHTA and CDR2 FQGNSA. The CDR3 DNA reads TGTGCCAGCCTGGCGTCTAGCGGGAGGGCTATAGGAGTCTTC. Amino acid sequence: CASLASSGRAIGVF.

V is TRBV7-9 and J is TRBJ2-2; D is undetermined. Germline V gene sequence: CDR1 SEHNR, CDR2 FQNEAQ (reference sequence). With 5 bases removed from V and 7 bases from J, the gap between germline ends came to 11 bases. The CDR3 has 13 amino acids. This CDR3 is CASSSDFGGELFF. Here the CDR3 DNA reads TGTGCCAGCAGCAGCGACTTTGGCGGGGAGCTGTTTTTT.

This clone was found once. The chain recombines TRBV4-1 with TRBJ2-2; D is possibly TRBD1 (5 bases). V shed 6 bases and J shed 5 bases, with 13 bases lying between them. The CDR3 runs 14 residues. From germline, CDR1 is MGHRA and CDR2 YSYEKL. The CDR3 reads CASRIQGNTGELFF. DNA for the CDR3: TGCGCCAGCAGAATCCAGGGTAATACCGGGGAGCTGTTTTTT.

The V call is TRBV6-1, the J call TRBJ2-1; TRBD1 matches at 9 bases. The CDR3 extends over 14 amino acids. V trimming: 7 bases; J trimming: 5 bases; junction bases outside the gene matches: 6. CDR1 MNHNS and CDR2 SASEGT come from the germline V gene. CDR3 nucleotides: TGTGCCAGCAATACAGGGGGCGCTAACAATGAGCAGTTCTTC. It encodes CASNTGGANNEQFF.

V gene TRBV27 combines with J gene TRBJ1-4, with 9 positions matching TRBD1. Trimming cost V 6 bases and J 10 bases; bases outside gene matches: 15. Germline V gene sequence: CDR1 MNHEY, CDR2 SMNVEV (reference sequence). CDR3 length: 16 residues. CDR3 nucleotides: TGTGCCAGCAGCCTCACTGGGACAGGGTCTGTGGGAAAACTGTTTTTT. This codes for CASSLTGTGSVGKLFF.

This chain joins TRBV27 and TRBJ2-6; D is uncertain. The CDR3 spans 14 residues. CDR1 is MNHEY, CDR2 SMNVEV, per germline (reference sequence). With 7 bases removed from V and 1 base from J, the gap between germline ends came to 8 bases. CDR3 coding DNA: TGTGCCAGCACAGTTTTTTCTGGGGCCAACGTCCTGACTTTC. Residues: CASTVFSGANVLTF.

The V gene is TRBV19, the J gene TRBJ2-2; D perhaps matches TRBD1 (5 bases). Deletions cut 2 bases from V and 4 bases from J, with 8 bases between. Germline-derived CDR1 and CDR2 are LNHDA and SQIVND (reference sequence). The CDR3 covers 14 residues. The CDR3 DNA sequence: TGTGCCAGTAGTATACAGGGTAGCACCGGGGAGCTGTTTTTT. Protein: CASSIQGSTGELFF.

The DNA for the CDR3 is TGCGCCAGCATCCAATTCCCCGGGACTAGCATAAGCACAGATACGCAGTATTTT. Amino acids: CASIQFPGTSISTDTQYF. The chain employs TRBV5-1 and TRBJ2-3; 9 bases fit TRBD2. Germline trimming cut 6 bases from V and 0 bases from J; bases unmatched to any gene: 14. Germline V gives CDR1 SGHRS, CDR2 YFSETQ. The CDR3 contains 18 residues.

The chain combines TRBV10-2 with TRBJ1-4, with D perhaps matching TRBD1 (6 bases). Germline V gene sequence: CDR1 WSHSY, CDR2 SAAADI. Between the trimmed V and J ends, which lost 9 bases and 8 bases, there was a span of 16 bases. This CDR3 region has 13 residues. The CDR3 DNA follows: TGCGCCAGTACGGGGCAGGGGAACGAAAAACTGTTTTTT. This codes for CASTGQGNEKLFF.

The chain is built from TRBV6-5 and TRBJ1-1; D is undetermined. Germline loops: CDR1 MNHEY, CDR2 SVGAGI. The ends were cut back, 0 bases at V and 4 bases at J, with 9 bases in the middle. This CDR3 comprises 14 residues. CDR3 sequence: CASSYSTTSTEAFF. For the CDR3, the DNA is TGTGCCAGCAGTTACTCGACGACAAGCACTGAAGCTTTCTTT.

The chain carries TRBV18 and TRBJ1-1, with D perhaps matching TRBD1 (6 bases). CDR1 and CDR2 (germline): KGHSH, LQKENI. The CDR3 has 16 amino acids. The germline V and J ends were trimmed by 2 bases and 5 bases, with 18 bases remaining between them. The DNA of the CDR3 is TGTGCCAGCTCACCAAGGTCCCCACAGGGTGATACTGAAGCTTTCTTT. Residues: CASSPRSPQGDTEAFF.

The J gene is TRBJ2-2, the V gene TRBV5-4; D might be TRBD1 (5 bases). Germline-derived CDR1 and CDR2 are SGHNT and YYREEE (reference sequence). The CDR3 runs to 14 residues. V was shortened by 4 bases and J by 1 base, with 8 bases between the two germline ends. The DNA for the CDR3 is TGTGCCAGCAGCCTCCAGGGGAACACCGGGGAGCTGTTTTTT. Residues: CASSLQGNTGELFF.

V is TRBV5-8 and J is TRBJ2-3, with D perhaps TRBD2 (6 bases). The CDR3 spans 14 residues. Trimming pared 7 bases from V and 0 bases from J, leaving 12 bases between. Looked up from germline, CDR1 is SGHTS and CDR2 is YDEGEE. This chain's CDR3 is CASGGGLSTDTQYF. The CDR3 bases are TGTGCCAGCGGGGGAGGACTTAGCACAGATACGCAGTATTTT.

The V and J genes are TRBV5-6 and TRBJ2-3, with D unclear. The CDR3 sequence is 14 residues long. The ends were cut back, 4 bases at V and 5 bases at J, with 14 bases in the middle. Germline V lookup: CDR1 SGHDT, CDR2 YYEEEE. CDR3 bases: TGTGCCAGCAGCCTCGTGTTAGCTGGAGATACGCAGTATTTT. The encoded protein is CASSLVLAGDTQYF.

This chain joins TRBV13 and TRBJ2-1; TRBD1 might be the D (6 bases). CDR1 is PRHDT, CDR2 FYEKMQ, per germline (reference sequence). The CDR3 is 15 residues long. The V and J ends lost 4 bases and 3 bases respectively, with 13 bases between them. The CDR3 reads CASSSLGAYYNEQFF. CDR3 DNA sequence: TGTGCCAGCAGCTCCTTGGGGGCTTACTACAATGAGCAGTTCTTC.

The genes are TRBV30 and TRBJ1-3, with D unresolved. V was clipped by 1 base and J by 0 bases, with 10 bases between them. The germline CDR1 and CDR2 sequences are GTSNPN and SVGIG (reference sequence). This CDR3 comprises 15 residues. CDR3 nucleotides: TGTGCCTGGAGTGGTCCCGCGAGCTCTGGAAACACCATATATTTT. Its protein product is CAWSGPASSGNTIYF.

The rearrangement links TRBV9 to TRBJ1-2; D is possibly TRBD1 (5 bases). CDR1 and CDR2 (germline): SGDLS, YYNGEE. The V gene lost 0 bases and the J gene lost 3 bases, with 9 bases spanning the gap. There are 14 residues in the CDR3. The CDR3 loop reads CASSVGGADYGYTF. For the CDR3, the DNA is TGTGCCAGCAGCGTAGGCGGGGCCGACTATGGCTACACCTTC.

The chain is built from TRBV7-3 and TRBJ2-1; TRBD2 matches at 7 bases. Germline V lookup: CDR1 SGHTA, CDR2 FQGTGA. V was pared by 1 base and J by 7 bases, with 4 bases of the junction left unmatched. The length of the CDR3 is 14 residues. As DNA, the CDR3 is TGTGCCAGCAGCTTAAGCGCGGGAGTTAATGAGCAGTTCTTC. This gives the protein CASSLSAGVNEQFF.

The V call is TRBV19, the J call TRBJ1-1; 7 bases fit TRBD1. Germline V gene lookup returns CDR1 LNHDA and CDR2 SQIVND (reference sequence). The J segment lost 3 bases and the V segment lost 5 bases, leaving 6 bases of the junction unmatched. CDR3 length: 14 amino acids. CDR3 amino acids: CASSPLDRDTEAFF. The CDR3 coding sequence is TGTGCCAGTAGTCCCTTAGACAGGGACACTGAAGCTTTCTTT.

This chain links TRBV6-1 with TRBJ2-7, with 10 bases identical to TRBD1. The CDR3 runs 13 residues. Trimming at V came to 6 bases and at J to 5 bases, leaving 4 bases not matched to a gene. Germline-derived CDR1 and CDR2 are MNHNS and SASEGT. The CDR3 sequence: CASRDRGRDEQYF. The CDR3, as DNA: TGTGCCAGCAGAGACAGGGGGCGCGACGAGCAGTACTTC.

The chain has TRBV7-7 and TRBJ2-3; tentative D call: TRBD2 (7 bases). Germline CDR1 reads SSHAT; CDR2 reads FNYEAQ (reference sequence). Between the trimmed V and J ends, which lost 5 bases and 4 bases, there was a span of 19 bases. The CDR3 length is 16 residues. Written as DNA, the CDR3 is TGTGCCAGCAGCCCCCGAGGGGGGGCGCATCCAGATACGCAGTATTTT. Its protein is CASSPRGGAHPDTQYF.

The gene calls are TRBV7-3 and TRBJ1-1, with a possible D match to TRBD1 (6 bases). The ends were cut back, 2 bases at V and 4 bases at J, with 11 bases in the middle. The CDR3 totals 14 residues. Germline V gene lookup returns CDR1 SGHTA and CDR2 FQGTGA. The DNA of the CDR3 is TGTGCCAGCAGCTTACAGGGGATTGGCACTGAAGCTTTCTTT. It encodes CASSLQGIGTEAFF.

The V gene is TRBV28, the J gene TRBJ1-1; 8 bases fit TRBD1. V gave up 8 bases and J gave up 10 bases; unmatched junction bases: 12. The germline CDR1 and CDR2 sequences are MDHEN and SYDVKM. The CDR3 has 13 amino acids. The CDR3 nucleotides read TGTGCCAGCTACCTCATGGGGACAGGATTAGCTTTCTTT. The encoded protein is CASYLMGTGLAFF.